Following are 22 T cell receptor beta chains from one sample sequenced in a study of T-cell reconstitution after alpha-beta-depleted transplantation in children (dated by TCRdb to 2016 to 2017). The library was obtained by PCR. Sequencing instrument: Illumina HiSeq 2500. To normalize quantification of the TCRbeta repertoire, the TCR libraries were built with molecular barcoding that relied on unique molecular identifiers. TCRdb ran its own pipeline on the public reads, namely fastp trimming at Q25 and MiXCR clone calling, and kept in-frame beta chains. Duplicate CDR3 protein sequences are folded into a single record with the most common DNA and genes. This sample gives about 120,000 distinct CDR3 sequences in total; 10% of them show up just once. Approximately 36% of the sample belongs to the ten largest clones. Reading the label with the study, this specimen's treatment or condition is: allogeneic hematopoietic cell transplantation with graft depleted of TCRalphabeta T cells and CD19 B cells.

This specimen was PBMCs, taken before TCRalphabeta/CD19-depleted stem cell transplant. These receptors all stem from a boy aged 2 to 10 with acute lymphoblastic leukemia, due to receive a stem cell transplant.

This clonotype was seen repeatedly, ten times or more. This chain joins TRBV19 and TRBJ2-7; D remains unclear. V lost 9 bases, J lost 0 bases, and 9 bases lay in between. CDR3 length: 12 amino acids. Per germline, CDR1 LNHDA and CDR2 SQIVND (reference sequence). The CDR3 bases are TGTGCCAGGTGGAAACGCTCCTACGAGCAGTACTTC. This gives the protein CARWKRSYEQYF.

This clonotype was counted a few times. One junction end disagrees with the germline gene, perhaps due to a read error. The CDR3 region has the DNA TGTGCTAGCAGCTTAGAGCGCGGGATGGAGCAGTTCTTC. It encodes CASSLERGMEQFF. The rearrangement uses TRBV7-7 and TRBJ2-1; perhaps TRBD2 as D (6 bases). This CDR3 comprises 13 residues. Germline CDR1 reads SSHAT; CDR2 reads FNYEAQ (reference sequence).

This clonotype was counted only a few times. The V and J genes are TRBV20-1 and TRBJ1-2; 7 nucleotides match TRBD1. The CDR3 extends over 14 amino acids. Germline loops: CDR1 DFQATT, CDR2 SNEGSKA (reference sequence). Germline trimming cut 6 bases from V and 1 base from J; bases unmatched to any gene: 8. DNA of the CDR3: TGCAGTGCCCGAGGGACAGAGCATAACTATGGCTACACCTTC. Amino acid sequence: CSARGTEHNYGYTF.

This clonotype was counted only a few times. The chain combines TRBV20-1 with TRBJ1-2; possible D gene TRBD1, 6 bases. Germline CDR1 and CDR2: DFQATT and SNEGSKA (reference sequence). The CDR3 has 14 amino acids. V was trimmed by 6 bases and J by 7 bases, leaving 21 bases between them. In DNA form, the CDR3 reads TGCAGTGCCATAGGTTTAGTAGGGGGGGCTGGCTACACCTTC. Translated, it gives CSAIGLVGGAGYTF.

This clonotype was counted at least ten times. J is TRBJ2-7 and V is TRBV20-1, with a weak D call TRBD1 (6 bases). The V gene lost 5 bases and the J gene lost 2 bases, with 13 bases spanning the gap. Per germline, CDR1 DFQATT and CDR2 SNEGSKA (reference sequence). CDR3 length: 13 amino acids. The CDR3 is CSALPRGAYEQYF. CDR3 DNA sequence: TGCAGTGCTTTACCCAGGGGTGCCTACGAGCAGTACTTC.

This clonotype was observed a few times. V is TRBV6-1 and J is TRBJ1-1, with D uncertain. The CDR3 runs to 14 residues. Germline V gene lookup returns CDR1 MNHNS and CDR2 SASEGT. Trimming stripped 6 bases from V and 7 bases from J, with 18 bases between. Here the CDR3 reads CASRLNAPGNEAFF. CDR3 bases: TGTGCCAGCAGGCTAAACGCTCCCGGGAATGAAGCTTTCTTT.

V usage is TRBV5-1 and J usage is TRBJ2-3; TRBD2 aligns across 10 bases. Germline CDR1 SGHRS, CDR2 YFSETQ. The CDR3 sequence is 18 residues long. The ends lost 3 bases at V and 0 bases at J; junction bases unmatched: 10. DNA of the CDR3: TGCGCCAGCAGCTCCGATAACCTAGCGGGAGTTAGCACAGATACGCAGTATTTT. This gives the protein CASSSDNLAGVSTDTQYF. Full variable domain (missing parts from reference TRBV5-1 and TRBJ2-3): KAGVTQTPRYLIKTRGQQVTLSCSPISGHRSVSWYQQTPGQGLQFLFEYFSETQRNKGNFPGRFSGRQFSNSRSEMNVSTLELGDSALYLCASSSDNLAGVSTDTQYFGPGTRLTVL.

This clonotype was observed at least ten times. The V and J genes are TRBV20-1 and TRBJ1-1, with TRBD1 matching 8 bases. Germline V gene sequence: CDR1 DFQATT, CDR2 SNEGSKA (reference sequence). The CDR3 loop spans 17 amino acids. The V and J ends lost 0 bases and 1 base, in that order; junction bases with no gene match: 10. The CDR3 DNA reads as TGCAGTGCTAGAGAGACAGGACAGGGACTTCGGAACACTGAAGCTTTCTTT. Translation: CSARETGQGLRNTEAFF.

This clonotype was seen more than once but under ten times. The chain combines TRBV11-2 with TRBJ2-3, with D possibly TRBD2 on 6 matching bases. V was clipped by 3 bases and J by 2 bases, with 15 bases between them. The germline CDR1 and CDR2 sequences are SGHAT and FQNNGV. The CDR3 has 16 amino acids. The CDR3 spells CASSFSSGASTDTQYF. The DNA for the CDR3 is TGTGCCAGCAGCTTCTCTTCGGGAGCGTCCACAGATACGCAGTATTTT.

This rearrangement joins TRBV10-3 to TRBJ2-7, with 8 bases identical to TRBD1. The CDR3 runs to 13 residues. V was clipped by 6 bases and J by 5 bases; unmatched bases: 6. The germline gives CDR1 ENHRY, CDR2 SYGVKD. The CDR3 region is CAIRSGQVDEQYF. The CDR3 DNA follows: TGTGCCATCAGATCGGGACAGGTCGACGAGCAGTACTTC.

In its sample, this clonotype was seen a few times. This sequence joins TRBV7-3 and TRBJ2-1, with TRBD2 matching over 8 bases. V shed 5 bases and J 8 bases; nucleotides not matched to a gene: 8. This CDR3 is 14 amino acids long. The V gene's germline CDR1 is SGHTA and CDR2 FQGTGA. Here the CDR3 reads CASSREGDRYEQFF. In DNA form, the CDR3 reads TGTGCCAGCAGCCGGGAGGGGGATCGCTATGAGCAGTTCTTC. Filled out from reference TRBV7-3 and TRBJ2-1, the complete variable domain reads GAGVSQTPSNKVTEKGKYVELRCDPISGHTALYWYRQSLGQGPEFLIYFQGTGAADDSGLPNDRFFAVRPEGSVSTLKIQRTERGDSAVYLCASSREGDRYEQFFGPGTRLTVL.

Many counts were recorded for this clonotype. The chain has TRBV5-5 and TRBJ2-7, with 10 bases aligning to TRBD2. This CDR3 comprises 15 residues. Unmatched junction bases numbered 6, after V lost 0 bases and J lost 6 bases. CDR1 and CDR2 from the germline V gene are SGHKS and YYEKEE (reference sequence). The DNA for the CDR3 is TGTGCCAGCAGCTTGGTGTCCAGCGGGAGGGTCGAGCAGTACTTC. Translated, it gives CASSLVSSGRVEQYF.

The chain is built from TRBV7-9 and TRBJ1-2; a weak D match, TRBD1 (6 bases). This CDR3 contains 15 residues. Germline values: CDR1 SEHNR, CDR2 FQNEAQ (reference sequence). Trimming left V 5 bases short and J 7 bases short, with 20 bases between. CDR3 in amino acids: CASSRTDRLFSGYTF. CDR3 DNA: TGTGCCAGCAGCCGTACCGACAGGTTGTTCTCTGGCTACACCTTC.

This clonotype was detected many times. The V and J genes are TRBV20-1 and TRBJ2-5; 8 nucleotides align to TRBD1. The ends lost 6 bases at V and 5 bases at J; junction bases unmatched: 11. From germline, CDR1 is DFQATT and CDR2 SNEGSKA (reference sequence). The CDR3 is 14 amino acids. DNA of the CDR3: TGCAGTGCCAGGGGCGGAAACAGGGGGGAGACCCAGTACTTC. The encoded protein is CSARGGNRGETQYF.

The rearrangement links TRBV10-3 to TRBJ1-1, with D unclear. This CDR3 region has 13 residues. V lost 4 bases to trimming and J lost 3 bases, with 9 bases between them. In germline, CDR1 is ENHRY, CDR2 SYGVKD. In nucleotides, the CDR3 is TGTGCCATCAGTGCGGACGTTGACACTGAAGCTTTCTTT. Amino acid sequence: CAISADVDTEAFF.

This clonotype has at least ten counts. The chain is built from TRBV7-8 and TRBJ2-5, with 8 bases aligning to TRBD1. The V and J ends lost 4 bases and 2 bases, in that order; junction bases with no gene match: 3. CDR1 is SGHVS and CDR2 is FQNEAQ in the germline V gene. The CDR3 is 14 residues long. CDR3 coding DNA: TGTGCCAGCAGCTCCGGACAGGGTCAAGAGACCCAGTACTTC. This encodes CASSSGQGQETQYF.

This clonotype was counted a few times. The chain couples TRBV5-1 to TRBJ1-1; a weak D match, TRBD1 (6 bases). The germline V gene has CDR1 SGHRS and CDR2 YFSETQ. This CDR3 has 14 amino acids. The V end was cut by 5 bases, the J end by 0 bases, with 11 bases between. CDR3 protein: CASRTGSLNTEAFF. The CDR3 DNA follows: TGCGCCAGCAGGACAGGATCCTTGAACACTGAAGCTTTCTTT.

The chain recombines TRBV27 with TRBJ2-7, with 11 nucleotides matching TRBD2. This CDR3 has 13 residues. V lost 9 bases and J lost 3; bases outside the gene matches: 4. Per the germline V gene, CDR1 is MNHEY and CDR2 is SMNVEV (reference sequence). CDR3 DNA sequence: TGTGCCAGTGGGACTAGCGGACACTACGAGCAGTACTTC. This encodes CASGTSGHYEQYF.

The chain carries TRBV28 and TRBJ1-1; D might be TRBD1 (5 bases). Looked up from germline, CDR1 is MDHEN and CDR2 is SYDVKM. V was trimmed by 1 base and J by 0 bases, leaving 15 bases between them. The CDR3 runs 17 residues. The CDR3 loop is CASSLFGAGNLNTEAFF. CDR3 DNA sequence: TGTGCCAGCAGTTTATTTGGGGCAGGGAATTTGAACACTGAAGCTTTCTTT.

This clonotype was counted many times. The genes are TRBV15 and TRBJ2-3; D is perhaps TRBD2 (6 bases). V was clipped by 7 bases and J by 2 bases, with 13 bases between them. The CDR3 has 14 residues. Germline-derived CDR1 and CDR2 are LNHNV and YYDKDF (reference sequence). Here the CDR3 reads CATKPGLHTDTQYF. As DNA, the CDR3 is TGTGCCACCAAACCGGGACTCCACACAGATACGCAGTATTTT.

This chain uses TRBV5-1 with TRBJ1-2; perhaps TRBD1 as D (5 bases). The length of the CDR3 is 15 residues. The germline gives CDR1 SGHRS, CDR2 YFSETQ. Deletions cut 2 bases from V and 4 bases from J, with 15 bases between. CDR3 loop: CASSLKGEGLYGYTF. CDR3 nucleotide sequence: TGCGCCAGCAGCTTAAAAGGGGAAGGTCTCTATGGCTACACCTTC.

The chain links TRBV5-1 to TRBJ2-1, with D perhaps TRBD2 (6 bases). Germline CDR1 SGHRS, CDR2 YFSETQ. The CDR3 loop spans 13 amino acids. V shed 4 bases and J shed 10 bases, with 15 bases lying between them. CDR3 sequence: CASSPGTPSEQFF. In DNA form, the CDR3 reads TGCGCCAGCAGCCCCGGGACTCCCTCGGAGCAGTTCTTC.